This entry is about one T cell receptor (beta chain). Antigen specificity is unknown. This record belongs to a study of T cell responses to AZD1222 COVID-19 vaccine. Study summary: Second doses that came at about 4 or about 12 weeks were put together.

The CDR3 is made up of 14 amino acids. V trimming: 8 bases; J trimming: 9 bases; junction bases outside the gene matches: 15. Germline CDR1 and CDR2: MDHEN and SYDVKM. The data were produced by immunoSEQ multiplex PCR, yet TCRdb's version contains in-frame clones alone and is incomplete. Of fewer than 120,000 clones in the sample, about four fifths are singletons; the top ten hold about 4.6%. Findings and caveats of the study: Across spike, vaccine-associated CD4 TCRs were found, dominant at 160-218 and 743-854. All repertoire sampling was performed exclusively after the peak T cell response. Just five or six AZD1222 recipients were seropositive at baseline.

This TCR was sampled from an adult in good health. The specimen was peripheral blood, collected on day 0 of AZD1222 vaccination. J is TRBJ2-7 and V is TRBV28; 8 positions match TRBD1. CDR3 nucleotide sequence: TGTGCCAGCCGCCAGGGACAGGCCCCTCGGGGGCAGTACTTC. Its translation: CASRQGQAPRGQYF. The full variable domain, its missing parts supplied by reference TRBV28 and TRBJ2-7, is DVKVTQSSRYLVKRTGEKVFLECVQDMDHENMFWYRQDPGLGLRLIYFSYDVKMKEKGDIPEGYSVSREKKERFSLILESASTNQTSMYLCASRQGQAPRGQYFGPGTRLTVT.